This TCR beta chain came from a study of blood T cell repertoires in COVID-19. As for the study in general: Sources were T cells, B-cell-depleted T cells, or PBMCs; the material itself was cDNA or gDNA.

Allocation to cohorts depended on clinical history reported by the participants. This CDR3 has 11 amino acids. Per germline, CDR1 DFQATT and CDR2 SNEGSKA (reference sequence). V dropped 5 bases and J dropped 6; count of bases not matched to a gene: 4. As processed by the authors: Estimates of nucleated cell counts were drawn from the amplification of reference gene primers. Libraries were prepared by immunoSEQ multiplex PCR; TCRdb keeps only in-frame clonotypes and omits some of them. The DNA gave D and trimming, while V, J and clone size come from that table. Of nearly 250,000 clones listed, approximately 85% are singletons.

The TCR was taken from a woman aged 45-65 years with acute COVID-19. Sequencing was performed on PBMCs or T cells enriched from blood (not recorded which). The J gene is TRBJ2-7, the V gene TRBV20-1; 7 bases map to TRBD1. Here the CDR3 reads CSARNRGEQYF. The CDR3 nucleotides are TGCAGTGCTCGAAACAGGGGCGAGCAGTACTTC.